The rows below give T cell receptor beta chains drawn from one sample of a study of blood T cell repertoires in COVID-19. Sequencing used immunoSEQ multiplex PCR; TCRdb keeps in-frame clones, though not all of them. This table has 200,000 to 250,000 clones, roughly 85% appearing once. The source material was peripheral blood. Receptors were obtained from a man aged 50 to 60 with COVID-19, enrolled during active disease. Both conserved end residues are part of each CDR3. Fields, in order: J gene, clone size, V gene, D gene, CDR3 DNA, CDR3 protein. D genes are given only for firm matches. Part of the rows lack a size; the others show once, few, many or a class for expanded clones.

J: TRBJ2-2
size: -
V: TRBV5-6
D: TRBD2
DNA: TGTGCCAGCAGCTTCTATAGCGGGGGAAACACCGGGGAGCTGTTTTTT
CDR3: CASSFYSGGNTGELFF

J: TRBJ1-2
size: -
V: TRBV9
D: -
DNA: TGTGCCAGCAGCGTTAGAGCGATAGGGGGTGGCTACACCTTC
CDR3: CASSVRAIGGGYTF

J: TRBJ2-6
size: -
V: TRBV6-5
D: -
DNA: TGTGCCCTTCGGTCTGGGGCCAACGTCCTGACTTTC
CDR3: CALRSGANVLTF

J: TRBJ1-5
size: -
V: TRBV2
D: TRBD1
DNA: TGTGCCAGCAGCGGCCATAGGACAGGGCTGAATCAGCCCCAGCATTTT
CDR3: CASSGHRTGLNQPQHF

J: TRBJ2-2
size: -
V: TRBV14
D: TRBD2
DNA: TGTGCCAGCAGCCCTACGGTAGCGGGCACCGGGGAGCTGTTTTTT
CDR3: CASSPTVAGTGELFF

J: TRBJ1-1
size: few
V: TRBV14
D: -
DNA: TGTGCCAGCAGCCAAGTCCAGGGCTGGGCTGAAGCTTTCTTT
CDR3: CASSQVQGWAEAFF

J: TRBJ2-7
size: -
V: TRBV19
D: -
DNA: TGTGCCAGTAGTTCTTCCTACGAGCAGTACTTC
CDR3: CASSSSYEQYF

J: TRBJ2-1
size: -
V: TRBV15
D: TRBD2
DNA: TGTGCCACCAGCAGAGATATTTCCACGACTAGCGGGGGGCCTATGTTCTTC
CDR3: CATSRDISTTSGGPMFF

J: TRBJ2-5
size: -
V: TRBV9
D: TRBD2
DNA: TGTGCCAGCAGCTCAAGCCTAGCGGGGGGCCAAGAGACCCAGTACTTC
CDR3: CASSSSLAGGQETQYF

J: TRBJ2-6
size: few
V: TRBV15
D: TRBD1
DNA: TGTGCCACGGGACAGAAGAGCTCTGGGGCCAACGTCCTGACTTTC
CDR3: CATGQKSSGANVLTF

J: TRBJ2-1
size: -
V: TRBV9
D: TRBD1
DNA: TGTGCCAGCAGCGTAGAGTGGGACAGTTACAATGAGCAGTTCTTC
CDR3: CASSVEWDSYNEQFF

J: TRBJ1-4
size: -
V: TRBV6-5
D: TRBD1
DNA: TGTGCCAGCACGAGGCCAGGGGGCATCGGTGAAAAACTGTTTTTT
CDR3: CASTRPGGIGEKLFF

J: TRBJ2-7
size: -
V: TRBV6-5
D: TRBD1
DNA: TGTGCCAGCAGAGGGACAGCCGAGCAGTACTTC
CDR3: CASRGTAEQYF

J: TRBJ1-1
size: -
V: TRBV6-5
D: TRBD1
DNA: TGTGCCAGCAGGGCAGACAGGGTAGACACTGAAGCTTTCTTT
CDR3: CASRADRVDTEAFF

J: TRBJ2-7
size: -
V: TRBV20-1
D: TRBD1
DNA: TGCAGTGCTAGTAGGGACAGGGGGCCTGAGCAGTACTTC
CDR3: CSASRDRGPEQYF

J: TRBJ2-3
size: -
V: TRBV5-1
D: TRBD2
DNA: TGCGCCAGCAGCCCGGTAGCGGGGGTAGATACGCAGTATTTT
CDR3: CASSPVAGVDTQYF

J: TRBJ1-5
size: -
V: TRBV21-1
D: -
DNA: TGTGCCAGCAGCAAAAGGGGAACAGGGGTTGGCCAGCCCCAGCATTTT
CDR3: CASSKRGTGVGQPQHF

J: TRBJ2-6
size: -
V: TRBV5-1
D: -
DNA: TGCGCCAGCAGCTTGGGACAGCCCGGCTCTGGGGCCAACGTCCTGACTTTC
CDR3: CASSLGQPGSGANVLTF

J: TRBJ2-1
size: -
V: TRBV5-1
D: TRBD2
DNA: TGCGCCAGCAGCTCATTCCTAGCGGGGAATGAGCAGTTCTTC
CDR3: CASSSFLAGNEQFF

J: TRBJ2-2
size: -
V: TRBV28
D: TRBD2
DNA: TGTGCCAGCCTCCTGGGGGGACTAAACACCGGGGAGCTGTTTTTT
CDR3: CASLLGGLNTGELFF

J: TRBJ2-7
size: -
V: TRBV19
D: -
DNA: TGTGCCAGTAGTACCCAGGGGACCTCCTACGAGCAGTACTTC
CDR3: CASSTQGTSYEQYF

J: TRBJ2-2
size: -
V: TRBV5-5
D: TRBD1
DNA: TGTGCCAGCAGCGTGGGACAGGTACACACCGGGGAGCTGTTTTTT
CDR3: CASSVGQVHTGELFF

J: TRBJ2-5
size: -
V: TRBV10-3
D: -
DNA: TGTGCCATCAACCATCGGGGGAAACAAGAGACCCAGTACTTC
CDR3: CAINHRGKQETQYF

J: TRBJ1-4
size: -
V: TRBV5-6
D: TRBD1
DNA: TGTGCCAGCAGCTCGACAGGGGGCAAAGAAAAACTGTTTTTT
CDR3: CASSSTGGKEKLFF